Below are 6 T cell receptor beta chains sequenced from a single sample in a study of cytomegalovirus exposure and HLA in healthy donors. With 60 Vbeta and 13 Jbeta primers, the PCR was carried out. Some clones are missing from TCRdb's copy, which holds only in-frame ones; the method was immunoSEQ multiplex PCR. The sample has some 170,000 clones, around 88% seen once. The sample consisted of PBMCs. These TCRs come from a woman in her 30s in good health and CMV-seronegative.

This chain connects TRBV5-1 to TRBJ2-4; tentative D call: TRBD1 (6 bases). The CDR3 contains 14 residues. Germline V gives CDR1 SGHRS, CDR2 YFSETQ. Between the trimmed V and J ends, which lost 4 bases and 7 bases, there was a span of 15 bases. The CDR3 DNA sequence: TGCGCCAGCAGCCAGCAGGGGCCGTCGAACATTCAGTACTTC. It specifies CASSQQGPSNIQYF.

The V and J genes are TRBV28 and TRBJ1-2; D gene unclear. The germline CDR1 and CDR2 sequences are MDHEN and SYDVKM. The CDR3 consists of 18 residues. V shed 3 bases and J shed 2 bases, with 22 bases lying between them. CDR3 DNA sequence: TGTGCCAGCAGTTTCGGCGGGGTCGCTATCCCCCGAAACTATGGCTACACCTTC. Protein: CASSFGGVAIPRNYGYTF.

The V and J genes are TRBV7-3 and TRBJ1-1; 9 bases fit TRBD1. Germline CDR1 SGHTA, CDR2 FQGTGA. The CDR3 consists of 15 residues. Trimming cost V 5 bases and J 5 bases; bases outside gene matches: 9. CDR3 in amino acids: CASSLNRGRLTEAFF. The DNA of the CDR3 is TGTGCCAGCAGCCTGAACAGGGGGCGCCTTACTGAAGCTTTCTTT.

This chain links TRBV7-8 with TRBJ2-3; tentatively, D is TRBD2 (7 bases). Trimming removed 5 bases at V and 1 base at J, with 16 bases between. The CDR3 sequence is 16 residues long. Per germline, CDR1 SGHVS and CDR2 FQNEAQ. Written as DNA, the CDR3 is TGTGCCAGCAGCCCCCGGGGAGGGGGGGGCACAGATACGCAGTATTTT. Protein: CASSPRGGGGTDTQYF.

This chain joins TRBV7-2 and TRBJ2-5; 8 positions agree with TRBD1. Unmatched junction bases numbered 8, after V lost 4 bases and J lost 1 base. The CDR3 spans 16 residues. CDR1 SGHTA and CDR2 FQGNSA come from the germline V gene. The CDR3 protein is CASSWSGGRSQETQYF. The CDR3, as DNA: TGTGCCAGCAGCTGGTCAGGGGGCAGGAGCCAAGAGACCCAGTACTTC.

The V gene is TRBV5-4, the J gene TRBJ1-3; 8 bases agree with TRBD1. The V gene's germline CDR1 is SGHNT and CDR2 YYREEE (reference sequence). CDR3 length: 14 residues. Trimming took 4 bases from V and 3 from J; bases not matched to a gene: 3. The CDR3 sequence: CASSLDRVGNTIYF. As DNA, the CDR3 is TGTGCCAGCAGCCTGGACAGGGTTGGAAACACCATATATTTT.